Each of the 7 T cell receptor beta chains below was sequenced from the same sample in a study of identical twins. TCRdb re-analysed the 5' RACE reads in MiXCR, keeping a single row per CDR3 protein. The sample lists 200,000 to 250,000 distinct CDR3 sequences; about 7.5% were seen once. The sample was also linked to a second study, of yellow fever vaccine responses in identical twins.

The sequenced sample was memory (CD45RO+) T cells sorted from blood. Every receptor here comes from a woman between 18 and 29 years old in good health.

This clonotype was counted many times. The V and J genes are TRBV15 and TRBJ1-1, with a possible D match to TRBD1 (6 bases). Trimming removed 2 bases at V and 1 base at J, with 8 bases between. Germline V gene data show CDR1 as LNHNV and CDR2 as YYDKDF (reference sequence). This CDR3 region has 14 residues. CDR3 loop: CATSRQGTNTEAFF. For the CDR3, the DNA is TGTGCCACCAGCAGACAGGGGACGAACACTGAAGCTTTCTTT.

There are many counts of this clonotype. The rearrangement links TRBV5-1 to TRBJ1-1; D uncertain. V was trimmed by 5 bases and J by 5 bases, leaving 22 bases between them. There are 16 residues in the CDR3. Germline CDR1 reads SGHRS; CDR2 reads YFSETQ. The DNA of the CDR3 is TGCGCCAGCAGTTTACTTTTTAGTACAGACCCTACTGAAGCTTTCTTT. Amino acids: CASSLLFSTDPTEAFF.

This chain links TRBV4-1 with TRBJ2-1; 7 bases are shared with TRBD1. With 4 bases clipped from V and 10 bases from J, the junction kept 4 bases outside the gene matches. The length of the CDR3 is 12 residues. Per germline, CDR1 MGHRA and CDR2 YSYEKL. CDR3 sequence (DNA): TGCGCCAGCAGCCTGCAAGGGGGCGAGCAGTTCTTC. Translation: CASSLQGGEQFF.

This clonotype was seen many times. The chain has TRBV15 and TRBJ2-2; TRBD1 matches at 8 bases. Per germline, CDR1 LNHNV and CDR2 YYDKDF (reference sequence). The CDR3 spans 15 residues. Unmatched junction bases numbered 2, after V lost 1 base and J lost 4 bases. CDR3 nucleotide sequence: TGTGCCACCAGCAGAGGGGACAGGCCCACCGGGGAGCTGTTTTTT. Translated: CATSRGDRPTGELFF. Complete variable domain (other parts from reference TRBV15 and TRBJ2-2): DAMVIQNPRYQVTQFGKPVTLSCSQTLNHNVMYWYQQKSSQAPKLLFHYYDKDFNNEADTPDNFQSRRPNTSFCFLDIRSPGLGDTAMYLCATSRGDRPTGELFFGEGSRLTVL.

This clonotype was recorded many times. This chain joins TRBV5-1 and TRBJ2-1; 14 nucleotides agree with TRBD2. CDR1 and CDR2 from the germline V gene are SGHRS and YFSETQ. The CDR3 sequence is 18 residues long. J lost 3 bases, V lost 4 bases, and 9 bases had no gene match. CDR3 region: CASSIGTSGSSFYNEQFF. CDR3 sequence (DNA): TGCGCCAGCAGCATCGGGACTAGCGGGAGTTCCTTCTACAATGAGCAGTTCTTC.

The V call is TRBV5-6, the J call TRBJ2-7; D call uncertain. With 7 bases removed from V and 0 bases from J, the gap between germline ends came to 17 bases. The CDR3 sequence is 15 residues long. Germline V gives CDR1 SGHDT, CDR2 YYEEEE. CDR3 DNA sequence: TGTGCCAGCGGCCCCGGGCCGTCGAGCTCCTACGAGCAGTACTTC. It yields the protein CASGPGPSSSYEQYF.

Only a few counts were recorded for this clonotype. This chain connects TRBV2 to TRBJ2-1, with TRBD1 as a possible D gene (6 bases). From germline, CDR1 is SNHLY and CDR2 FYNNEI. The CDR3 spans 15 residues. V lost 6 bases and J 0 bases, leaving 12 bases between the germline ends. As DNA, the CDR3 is TGTGCCAGCAGGGAGACAGGCACCTCCTACAATGAGCAGTTCTTC. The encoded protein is CASRETGTSYNEQFF.